The source of this T cell receptor beta chain is a study of early T cells in non-severe SARS-CoV-2 infection. Individual cDNA molecules received unique molecular identifiers during library preparation. One entry per CDR3 protein, called by TCRdb with MiXCR from the 5' RACE reads. The table lists tens of thousands of distinct CDR3 sequences, under 11% of them singletons, with 8% to 10% in the top ten. Study results and caveats: Matching against VDJdb likely underestimated virus-specific expansions, favoring anti-spike CD8.

Trimming pared 4 bases from V and 2 bases from J, leaving 11 bases between. CDR1 is SGHRS, CDR2 YFSETQ, per germline. The CDR3 length is 14 residues. As to this clonotype: Its specificity is unknown.

This specimen consisted of whole blood, obtained at baseline. The sequence derives from an adult who was a healthcare worker with PCR-confirmed SARS-CoV-2 infection or an uninfected control (not recorded which). The chain recombines TRBV5-1 with TRBJ2-3, with a possible D match to TRBD2 (6 bases). The CDR3 DNA is TGCGCCAGCAGCCTCTGGACTAACACAGATACGCAGTATTTT. It translates to CASSLWTNTDTQYF.